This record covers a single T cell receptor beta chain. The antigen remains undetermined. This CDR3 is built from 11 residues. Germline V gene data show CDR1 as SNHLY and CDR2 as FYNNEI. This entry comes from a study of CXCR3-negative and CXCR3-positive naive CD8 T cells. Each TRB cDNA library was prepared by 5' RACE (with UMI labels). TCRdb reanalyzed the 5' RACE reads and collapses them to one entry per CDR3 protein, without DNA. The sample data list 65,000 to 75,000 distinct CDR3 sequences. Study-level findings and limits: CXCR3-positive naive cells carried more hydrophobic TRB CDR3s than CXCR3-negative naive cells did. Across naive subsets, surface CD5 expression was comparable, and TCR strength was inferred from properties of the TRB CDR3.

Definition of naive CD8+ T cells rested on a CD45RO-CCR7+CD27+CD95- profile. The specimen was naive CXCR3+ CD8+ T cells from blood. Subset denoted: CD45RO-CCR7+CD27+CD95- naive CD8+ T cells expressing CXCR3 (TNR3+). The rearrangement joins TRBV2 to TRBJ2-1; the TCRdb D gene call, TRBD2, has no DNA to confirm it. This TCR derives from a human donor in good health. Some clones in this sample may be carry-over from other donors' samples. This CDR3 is CASISSLEQFF.